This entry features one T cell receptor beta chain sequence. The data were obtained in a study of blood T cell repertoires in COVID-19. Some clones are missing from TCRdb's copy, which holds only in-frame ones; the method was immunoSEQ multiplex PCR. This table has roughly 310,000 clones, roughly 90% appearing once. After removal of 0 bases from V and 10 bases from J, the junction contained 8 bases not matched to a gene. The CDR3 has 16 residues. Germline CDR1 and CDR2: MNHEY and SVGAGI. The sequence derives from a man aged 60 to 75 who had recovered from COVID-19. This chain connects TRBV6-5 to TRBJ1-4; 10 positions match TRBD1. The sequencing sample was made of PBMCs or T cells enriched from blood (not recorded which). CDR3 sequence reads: CASSYSIGTGVVKLFF. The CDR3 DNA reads TGTGCCAGCAGTTACTCGATAGGGACAGGGGTGGTAAAACTGTTTTTT.